The 2 T cell receptor beta chains listed next were all sequenced from one sample in a study of regulatory T cells in long-lasting Graves disease. Both iRepertoire HTBI primers and Arm-PCR of CDR3 regions were used to build the TCR beta libraries. TCRdb redid the calling of the multiplex PCR reads with MiXCR, one entry per CDR3 protein. Among about 470,000 distinct CDR3 sequences listed, 20% to 25% were seen once. The sample's time point: persistent/refractory GD, antithyroid drugs over 5 years with positive TRAb. RNA from PBMCs was the source of the TCR library. Source: peripheral blood mononuclear cells (PBMCs), taken when the disease was refractory, from a patient treated with antithyroid drugs. Every receptor here comes from a female donor with Graves disease.

In its sample, this clonotype was seen a few times. The chain carries TRBV19 and TRBJ2-7; D unresolved. Trimming took off 7 bases at V and 3 bases at J, with 7 bases between the two ends. The CDR3 runs to 11 residues. Per the germline V gene, CDR1 is LNHDA and CDR2 is SQIVND (reference sequence). The CDR3 DNA sequence: TGTGCCAGTACGGACGGCTACGAGCAGTACTTC. It yields the protein CASTDGYEQYF.

This clonotype was recorded many times. This chain links TRBV10-3 with TRBJ1-6, with 7 bases fitting TRBD1. J gave up 9 bases and V 7 bases, and 9 bases lay outside the gene matches. Germline V gene sequence: CDR1 ENHRY, CDR2 SYGVKD. The CDR3 covers 14 residues. The chain's CDR3 is CAITAGQEGSPLHF. DNA for the CDR3: TGTGCCATCACCGCCGGACAGGAAGGTTCACCCCTCCACTTT.